The clone carrying this T cell receptor beta chain showed up just once. The CDR3 extends over 20 amino acids. Germline V gives CDR1 MNHNS, CDR2 SASEGT. V lost 1 base and J lost 4, with 23 bases in between. This sample is part of a study of technical replicates of blood from a few donors. TCRdb's table, derived via immunoSEQ multiplex PCR, lists solely in-frame clones and lacks some. Of more than 95,000 clones detected, 95% appear once; the ten largest clones hold roughly 0.21%. This sequence joins TRBV6-1 and TRBJ2-6; possibly TRBD1 for D (5 bases). Sample: T cells isolated from PBMCs. The source is a human donor in good health. CDR3 region: CASSEVIPQGKESGANVLTF. As DNA, the CDR3 is TGTGCCAGCAGTGAAGTGATTCCCCAGGGTAAAGAGTCAGGGGCCAACGTCCTGACTTTC.